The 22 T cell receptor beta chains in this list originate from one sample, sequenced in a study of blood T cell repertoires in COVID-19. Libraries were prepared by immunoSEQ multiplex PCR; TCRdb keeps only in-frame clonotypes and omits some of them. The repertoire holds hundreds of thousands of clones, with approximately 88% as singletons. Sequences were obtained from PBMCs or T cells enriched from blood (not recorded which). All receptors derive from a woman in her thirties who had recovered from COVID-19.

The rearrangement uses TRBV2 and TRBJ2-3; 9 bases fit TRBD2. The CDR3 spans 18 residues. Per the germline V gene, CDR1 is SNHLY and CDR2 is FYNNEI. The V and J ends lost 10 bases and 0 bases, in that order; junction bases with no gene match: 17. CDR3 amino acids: CATRAGLAGPLSTDTQYF. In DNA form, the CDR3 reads TGTGCCACCCGAGCGGGGCTAGCGGGGCCACTAAGCACAGATACGCAGTATTTT.

CDR3 in amino acids: CASSSNRGSSYEQYF. CDR3 nucleotide sequence: TGTGCCAGCAGTTCGAATCGGGGGAGCTCCTACGAGCAGTACTTC. V gene TRBV27 combines with J gene TRBJ2-7; a weak D match, TRBD2 (6 bases). The CDR3 loop spans 15 amino acids. The V gene lost 4 bases and the J gene lost 0 bases, with 13 bases spanning the gap. Germline CDR1 MNHEY, CDR2 SMNVEV (reference sequence).

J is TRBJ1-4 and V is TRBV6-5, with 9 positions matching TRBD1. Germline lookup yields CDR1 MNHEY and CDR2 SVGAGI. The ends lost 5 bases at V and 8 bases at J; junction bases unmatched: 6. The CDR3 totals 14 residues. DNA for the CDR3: TGTGCCAGCAGTATCAACAGGGGGCAGGAAAAACTGTTTTTT. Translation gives CASSINRGQEKLFF.

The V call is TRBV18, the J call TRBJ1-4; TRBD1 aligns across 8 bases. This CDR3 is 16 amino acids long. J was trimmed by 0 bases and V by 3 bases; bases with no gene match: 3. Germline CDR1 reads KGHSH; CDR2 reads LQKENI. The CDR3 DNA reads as TGTGCCAGCTCACCGGGGACAGGTTCAACTAATGAAAAACTGTTTTTT. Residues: CASSPGTGSTNEKLFF. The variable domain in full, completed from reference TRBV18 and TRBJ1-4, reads NAGVMQNPRHLVRRRGQEARLRCSPMKGHSHVYWYRQLPEEGLKFMVYLQKENIIDESGMPKERFSAEFPKEGPSILRIQQVVRGDSAAYFCASSPGTGSTNEKLFFGSGTQLSVL.

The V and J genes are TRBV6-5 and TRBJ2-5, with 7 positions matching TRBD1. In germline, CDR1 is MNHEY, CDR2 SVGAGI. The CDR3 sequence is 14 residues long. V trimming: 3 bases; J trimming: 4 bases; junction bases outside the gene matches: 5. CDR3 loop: CASSYFPGGETQYF. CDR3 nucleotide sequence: TGTGCCAGCAGTTATTTCCCAGGGGGAGAGACCCAGTACTTC.

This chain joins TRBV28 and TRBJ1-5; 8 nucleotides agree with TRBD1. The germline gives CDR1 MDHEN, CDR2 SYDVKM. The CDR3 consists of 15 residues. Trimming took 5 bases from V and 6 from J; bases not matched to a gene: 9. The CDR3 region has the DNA TGTGCCAGCAGTGGGACAGGCGGTAAGACTCAGCCCCAGCATTTT. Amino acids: CASSGTGGKTQPQHF.

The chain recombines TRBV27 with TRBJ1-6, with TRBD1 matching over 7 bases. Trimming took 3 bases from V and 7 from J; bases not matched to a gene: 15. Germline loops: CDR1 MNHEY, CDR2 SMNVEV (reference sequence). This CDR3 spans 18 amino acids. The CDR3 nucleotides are TGTGCCAGCAGTTTGCCTCCCCCTCGGGACAGAGTAAATTCACCCCTCCACTTT. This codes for CASSLPPPRDRVNSPLHF.

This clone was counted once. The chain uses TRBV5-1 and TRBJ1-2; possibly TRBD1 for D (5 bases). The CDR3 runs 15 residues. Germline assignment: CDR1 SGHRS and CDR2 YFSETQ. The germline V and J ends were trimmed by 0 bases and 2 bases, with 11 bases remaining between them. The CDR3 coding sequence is TGCGCCAGCAGCTTGGTTCAGGGATCCAACTATGGCTACACCTTC. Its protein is CASSLVQGSNYGYTF.

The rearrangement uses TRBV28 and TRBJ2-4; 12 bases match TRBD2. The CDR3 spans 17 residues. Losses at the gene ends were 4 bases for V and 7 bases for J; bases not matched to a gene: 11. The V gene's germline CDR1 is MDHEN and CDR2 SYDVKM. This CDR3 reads CASSSRNDGTSGNIQYF. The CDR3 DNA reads TGTGCCAGCAGTTCGAGAAACGATGGGACTAGCGGGAACATTCAGTACTTC.

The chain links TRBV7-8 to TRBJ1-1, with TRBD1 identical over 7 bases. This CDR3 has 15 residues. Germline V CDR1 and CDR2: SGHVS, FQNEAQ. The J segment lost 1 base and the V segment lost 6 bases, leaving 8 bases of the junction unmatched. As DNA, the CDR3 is TGTGCCAGCAGAATTCGGACAGGACCGAACACTGAAGCTTTCTTT. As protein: CASRIRTGPNTEAFF.

CDR3 nucleotide sequence: TGTGCCAGCGCGAGGCGGGAGCGATACGAGCAGTACTTC. Its translation is CASARRERYEQYF. The rearrangement links TRBV27 to TRBJ2-7; 7 bases align to TRBD2. The CDR3 is 13 amino acids. CDR1 and CDR2 (germline): MNHEY, SMNVEV (reference sequence). V was clipped by 8 bases and J by 4 bases; unmatched bases: 8.

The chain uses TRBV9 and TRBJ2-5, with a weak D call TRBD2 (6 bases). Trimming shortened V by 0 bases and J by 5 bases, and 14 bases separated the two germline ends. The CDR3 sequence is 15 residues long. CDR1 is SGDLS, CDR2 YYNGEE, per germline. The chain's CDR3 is CASSVGGTAPETQYF. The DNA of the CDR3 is TGTGCCAGCAGCGTAGGCGGGACCGCTCCGGAGACCCAGTACTTC.

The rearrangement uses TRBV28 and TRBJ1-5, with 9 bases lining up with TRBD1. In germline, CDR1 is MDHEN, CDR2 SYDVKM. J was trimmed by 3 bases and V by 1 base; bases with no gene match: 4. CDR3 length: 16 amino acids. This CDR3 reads CASSLLDRGANQPQHF. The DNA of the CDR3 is TGTGCCAGCAGTTTATTGGACAGGGGAGCCAATCAGCCCCAGCATTTT.

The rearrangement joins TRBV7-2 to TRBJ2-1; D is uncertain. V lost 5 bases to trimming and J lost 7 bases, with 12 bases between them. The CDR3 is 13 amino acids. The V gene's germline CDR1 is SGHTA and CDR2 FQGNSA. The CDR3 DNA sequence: TGTGCCAGCAGCCGGATGCTAGATAATGAGCAGTTCTTC. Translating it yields CASSRMLDNEQFF.

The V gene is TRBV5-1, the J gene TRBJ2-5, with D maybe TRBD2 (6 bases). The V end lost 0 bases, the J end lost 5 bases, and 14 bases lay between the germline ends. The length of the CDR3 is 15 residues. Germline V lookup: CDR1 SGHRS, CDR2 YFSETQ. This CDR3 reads CASSLGGLTSETQYF. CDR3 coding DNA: TGCGCCAGCAGCTTGGGTGGACTAACTAGCGAGACCCAGTACTTC.

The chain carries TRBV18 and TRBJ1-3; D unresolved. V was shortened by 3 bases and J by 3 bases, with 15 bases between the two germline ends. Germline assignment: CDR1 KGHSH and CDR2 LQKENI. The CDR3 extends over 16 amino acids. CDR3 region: CASSPRLGEIGNTIYF. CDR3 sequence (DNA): TGTGCCAGCTCACCCCGGCTGGGAGAGATTGGAAACACCATATATTTT.

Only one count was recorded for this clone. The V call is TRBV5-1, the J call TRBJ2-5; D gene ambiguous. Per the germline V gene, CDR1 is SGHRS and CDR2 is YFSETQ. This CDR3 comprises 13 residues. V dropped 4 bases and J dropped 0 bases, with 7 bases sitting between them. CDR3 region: CASSIRYQETQYF. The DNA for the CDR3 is TGCGCCAGCAGCATCAGGTACCAAGAGACCCAGTACTTC.

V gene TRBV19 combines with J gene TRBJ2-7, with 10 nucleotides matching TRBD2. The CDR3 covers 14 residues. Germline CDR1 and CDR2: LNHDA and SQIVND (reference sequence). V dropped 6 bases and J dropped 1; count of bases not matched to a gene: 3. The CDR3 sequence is CASSYSGRSYEQYF. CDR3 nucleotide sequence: TGTGCCAGTAGCTATAGCGGGAGGTCCTACGAGCAGTACTTC. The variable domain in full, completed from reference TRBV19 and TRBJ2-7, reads DGGITQSPKYLFRKEGQNVTLSCEQNLNHDAMYWYRQDPGQGLRLIYYSQIVNDFQKGDIAEGYSVSREKKESFPLTVTSAQKNPTAFYLCASSYSGRSYEQYFGPGTRLTVT.

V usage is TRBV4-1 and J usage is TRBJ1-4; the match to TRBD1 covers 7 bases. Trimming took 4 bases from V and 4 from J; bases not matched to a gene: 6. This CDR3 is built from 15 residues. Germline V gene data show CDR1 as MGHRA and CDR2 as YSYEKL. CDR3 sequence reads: CASSLRDSLNEKLFF. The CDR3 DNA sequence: TGCGCCAGCAGCCTAAGGGACAGCCTTAATGAAAAACTGTTTTTT.

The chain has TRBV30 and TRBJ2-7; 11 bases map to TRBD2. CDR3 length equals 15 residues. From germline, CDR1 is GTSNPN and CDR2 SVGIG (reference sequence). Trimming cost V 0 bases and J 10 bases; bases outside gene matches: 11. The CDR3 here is CAWSVGTSGSHLQYF. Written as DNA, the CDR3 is TGTGCCTGGAGTGTAGGTACTAGCGGGAGTCATTTACAGTACTTC.

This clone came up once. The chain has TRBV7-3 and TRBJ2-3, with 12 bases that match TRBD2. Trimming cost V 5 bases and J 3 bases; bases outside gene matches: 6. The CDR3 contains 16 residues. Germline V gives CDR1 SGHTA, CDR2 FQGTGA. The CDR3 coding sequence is TGTGCCAGCAGCCCCCGACTAGCGGGAGTTACAGATACGCAGTATTTT. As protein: CASSPRLAGVTDTQYF. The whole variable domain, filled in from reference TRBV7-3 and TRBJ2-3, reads GAGVSQTPSNKVTEKGKYVELRCDPISGHTALYWYRQSLGQGPEFLIYFQGTGAADDSGLPNDRFFAVRPEGSVSTLKIQRTERGDSAVYLCASSPRLAGVTDTQYFGPGTRLTVL.

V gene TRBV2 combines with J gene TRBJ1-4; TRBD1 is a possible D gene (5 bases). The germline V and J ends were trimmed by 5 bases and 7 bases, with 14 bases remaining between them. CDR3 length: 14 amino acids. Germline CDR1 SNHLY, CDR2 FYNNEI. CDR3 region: CASSPGKDREKLFF. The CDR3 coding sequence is TGTGCCAGCAGTCCAGGGAAGGATCGTGAAAAACTGTTTTTT.